This record looks at one T cell receptor (beta chain) sequence and its context. Its antigen is as yet unknown. At one boundary the junction diverges from the germline segment, which might be a read error. The CDR3 has 17 amino acids. Germline loops: CDR1 LGHNA, CDR2 YSLEER. Measured with immunoSEQ multiplex PCR; TCRdb has only the in-frame clones, and not every one. The sample lists about 37,000 clones, less than 90% occurring once. These data belong to a study of T cells in narcolepsy. The wider study: Enrolled donors included narcolepsy type 1 or type 2 patients and healthy controls. Whole-study findings and limits: Blood of same and different patients, but not healthy controls, reportedly held recurring autoreactive clonotypes. No autoreactive T cell clone sequences appeared in some memory CD4+ repertoires. Same-patient CSF and blood CD4+ T cell clonotypes included HCRT-specific and TRIB2-specific autoreactive ones.

Sequencing input: memory (CD45RA-) CD4+ T cells from blood. This clonotype originated in a human donor in good health. The genes are TRBV4-3 and TRBJ2-7; 9 nucleotides align to TRBD1. The DNA of the CDR3 is TGCGCCAGCAGCCAGTCCACGGGGACAGGGATAACCTACGAGCAGTGCTTC. It translates to CASSQSTGTGITYEQCF.